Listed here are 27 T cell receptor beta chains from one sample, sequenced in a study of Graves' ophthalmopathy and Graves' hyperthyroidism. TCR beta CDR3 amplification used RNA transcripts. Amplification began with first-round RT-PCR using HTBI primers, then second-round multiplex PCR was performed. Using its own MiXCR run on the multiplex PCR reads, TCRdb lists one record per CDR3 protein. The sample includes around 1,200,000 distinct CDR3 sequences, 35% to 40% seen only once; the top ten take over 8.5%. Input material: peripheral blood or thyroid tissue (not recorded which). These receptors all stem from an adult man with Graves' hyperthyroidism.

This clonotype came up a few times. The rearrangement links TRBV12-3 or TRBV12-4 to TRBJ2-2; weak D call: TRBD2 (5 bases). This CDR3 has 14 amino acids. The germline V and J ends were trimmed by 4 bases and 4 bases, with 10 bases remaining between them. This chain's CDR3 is CASSWRVLTGELFF. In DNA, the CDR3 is TGTGCCAGCAGTTGGCGGGTACTCACCGGGGAGCTGTTTTTT.

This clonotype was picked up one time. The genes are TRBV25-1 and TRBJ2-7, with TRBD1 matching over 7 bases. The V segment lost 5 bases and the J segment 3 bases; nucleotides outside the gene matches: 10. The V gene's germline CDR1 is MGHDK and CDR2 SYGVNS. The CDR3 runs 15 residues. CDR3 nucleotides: TGTGCCAGCAGTCAAAAGGGGGACAGTTTCTACGAGCAGTACTTC. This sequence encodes CASSQKGDSFYEQYF.

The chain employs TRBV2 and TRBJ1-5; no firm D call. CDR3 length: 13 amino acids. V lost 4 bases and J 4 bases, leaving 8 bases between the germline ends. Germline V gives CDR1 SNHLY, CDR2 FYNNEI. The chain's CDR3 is CASSGSRNQPQHF. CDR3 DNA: TGTGCCAGCAGTGGCTCAAGGAATCAGCCCCAGCATTTT.

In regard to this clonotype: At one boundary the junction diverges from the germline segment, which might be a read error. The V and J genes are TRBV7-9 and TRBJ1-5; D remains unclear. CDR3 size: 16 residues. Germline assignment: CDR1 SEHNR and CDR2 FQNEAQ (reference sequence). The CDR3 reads CASSQDPGFSNQPQHF. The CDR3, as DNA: TGCGCCAGCAGCCAAGATCCGGGGTTTAGCAATCAGCCCCAGCATTTT.

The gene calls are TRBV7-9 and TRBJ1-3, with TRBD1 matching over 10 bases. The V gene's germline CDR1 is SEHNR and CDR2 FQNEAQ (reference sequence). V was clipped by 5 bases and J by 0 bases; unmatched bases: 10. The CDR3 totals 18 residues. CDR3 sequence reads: CASSRPGTGANSGNTIYF. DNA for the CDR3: TGTGCCAGCAGCAGACCCGGGACAGGGGCCAACTCTGGAAACACCATATATTTT. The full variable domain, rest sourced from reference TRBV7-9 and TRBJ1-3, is DTGVSQNPRHKITKRGQNVTFRCDPISEHNRLYWYRQTLGQGPEFLTYFQNEAQLEKSRLLSDRFSAERPKGSFSTLEIQRTEQGDSAMYLCASSRPGTGANSGNTIYFGEGSWLTVV.

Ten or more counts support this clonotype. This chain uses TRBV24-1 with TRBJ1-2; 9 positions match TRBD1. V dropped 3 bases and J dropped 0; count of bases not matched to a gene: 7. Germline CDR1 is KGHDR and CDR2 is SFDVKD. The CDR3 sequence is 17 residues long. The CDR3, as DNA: TGTGCCACCAGTGATCGACCGACAGGGGGTACTAACTATGGCTACACCTTC. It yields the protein CATSDRPTGGTNYGYTF.

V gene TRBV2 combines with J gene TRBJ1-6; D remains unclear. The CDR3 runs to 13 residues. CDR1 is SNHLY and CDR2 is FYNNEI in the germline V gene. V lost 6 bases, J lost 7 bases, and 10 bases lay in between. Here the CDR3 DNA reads TGTGCCAGCAGCCGGGTGGGGAATTCACCCCTCCACTTT. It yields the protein CASSRVGNSPLHF.

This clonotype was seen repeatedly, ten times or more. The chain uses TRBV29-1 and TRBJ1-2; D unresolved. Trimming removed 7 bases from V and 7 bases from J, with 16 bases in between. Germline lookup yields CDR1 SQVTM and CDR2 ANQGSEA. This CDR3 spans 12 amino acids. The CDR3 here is CSAGGGNGGYTF. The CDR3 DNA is TGCAGCGCCGGAGGAGGGAACGGTGGCTACACCTTC.

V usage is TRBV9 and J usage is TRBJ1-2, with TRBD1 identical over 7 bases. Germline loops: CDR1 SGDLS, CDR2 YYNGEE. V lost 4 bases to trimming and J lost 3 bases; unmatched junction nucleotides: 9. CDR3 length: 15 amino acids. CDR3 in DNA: TGTGCCAGCAGCCTCCTGGACAGGTTGGACTATGGCTACACCTTC. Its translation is CASSLLDRLDYGYTF.

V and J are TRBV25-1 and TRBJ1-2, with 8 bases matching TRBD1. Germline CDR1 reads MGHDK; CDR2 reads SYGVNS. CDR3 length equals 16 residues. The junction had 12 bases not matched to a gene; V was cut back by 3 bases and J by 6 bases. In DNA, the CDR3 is TGTGCCAGCAGTGAGGGATCAGGGGGCGCAGCTCATGGCTACACCTTC. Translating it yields CASSEGSGGAAHGYTF.

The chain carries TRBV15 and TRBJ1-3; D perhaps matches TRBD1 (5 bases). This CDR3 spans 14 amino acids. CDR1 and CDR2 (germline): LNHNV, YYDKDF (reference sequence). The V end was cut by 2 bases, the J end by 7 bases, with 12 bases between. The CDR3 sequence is CATSRTGGANTIYF. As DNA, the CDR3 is TGTGCCACCAGCAGAACTGGAGGGGCGAACACCATATATTTT.

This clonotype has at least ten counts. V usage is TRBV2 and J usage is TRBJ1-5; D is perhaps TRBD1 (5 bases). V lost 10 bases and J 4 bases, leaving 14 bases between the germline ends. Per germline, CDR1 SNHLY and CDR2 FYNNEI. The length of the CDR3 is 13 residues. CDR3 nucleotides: TGTGCCACCACCCTAGGGGTGAATCAGCCCCAGCATTTT. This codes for CATTLGVNQPQHF.

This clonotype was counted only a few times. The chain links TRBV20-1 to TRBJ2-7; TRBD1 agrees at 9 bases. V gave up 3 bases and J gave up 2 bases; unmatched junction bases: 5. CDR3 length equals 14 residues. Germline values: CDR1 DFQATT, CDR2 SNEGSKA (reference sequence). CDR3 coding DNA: TGCAGTGCTAGGCGACAGGGGGTCACCTACGAGCAGTACTTC. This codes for CSARRQGVTYEQYF.

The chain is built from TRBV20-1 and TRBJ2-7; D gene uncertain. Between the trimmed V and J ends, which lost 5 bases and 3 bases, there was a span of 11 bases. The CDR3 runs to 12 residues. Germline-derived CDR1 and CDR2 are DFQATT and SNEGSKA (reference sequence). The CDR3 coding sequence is TGCAGTGCTGCCGATAACAACTACGAGCAGTACTTC. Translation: CSAADNNYEQYF.

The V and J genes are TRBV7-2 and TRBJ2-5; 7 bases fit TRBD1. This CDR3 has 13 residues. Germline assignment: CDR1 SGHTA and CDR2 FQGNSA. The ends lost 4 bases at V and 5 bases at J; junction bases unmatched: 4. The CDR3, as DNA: TGTGCCAGCAGCTCCCAGGGGGATGAGACCCAGTACTTC. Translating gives CASSSQGDETQYF.

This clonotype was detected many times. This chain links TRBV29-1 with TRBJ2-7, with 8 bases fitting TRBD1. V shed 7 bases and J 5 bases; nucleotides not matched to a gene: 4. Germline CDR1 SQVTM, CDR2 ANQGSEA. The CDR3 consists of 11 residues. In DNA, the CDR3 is TGCAGCGGAACAGGGGGTCACGAGCAGTACTTC. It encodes CSGTGGHEQYF.

The CDR3 loop reads CSGGINYGYTF. The DNA for the CDR3 is TGCAGCGGCGGGATTAACTATGGCTACACCTTC. V usage is TRBV29-1 and J usage is TRBJ1-2, with D uncertain. The CDR3 sequence is 11 residues long. Germline assignment: CDR1 SQVTM and CDR2 ANQGSEA. The V end lost 7 bases, the J end lost 1 base, and 7 bases lay between the germline ends.

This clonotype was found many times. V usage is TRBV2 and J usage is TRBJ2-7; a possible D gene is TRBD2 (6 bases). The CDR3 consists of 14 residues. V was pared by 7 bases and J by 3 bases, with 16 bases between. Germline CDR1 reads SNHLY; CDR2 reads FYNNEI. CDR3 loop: CASKTSRTNYEQYF. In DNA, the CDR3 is TGTGCCAGCAAGACGAGCCGGACTAACTACGAGCAGTACTTC.

The CDR3 nucleotides read TGCGCCAGCAGCCAAGATTTAGGCGAAAAACTGTTTTTT. Encoded protein: CASSQDLGEKLFF. The chain uses TRBV4-1 and TRBJ1-4; D gene unclear. The V end lost 0 bases, the J end lost 8 bases, and 7 bases lay between the germline ends. Germline assignment: CDR1 MGHRA and CDR2 YSYEKL. The CDR3 covers 13 residues.

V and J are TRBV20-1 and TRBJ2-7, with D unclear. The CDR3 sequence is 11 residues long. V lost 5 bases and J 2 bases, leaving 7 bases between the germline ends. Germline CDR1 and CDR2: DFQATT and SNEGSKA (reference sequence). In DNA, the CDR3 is TGCAGTGCTCCCGTACCCTACGAGCAGTACTTC. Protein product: CSAPVPYEQYF.

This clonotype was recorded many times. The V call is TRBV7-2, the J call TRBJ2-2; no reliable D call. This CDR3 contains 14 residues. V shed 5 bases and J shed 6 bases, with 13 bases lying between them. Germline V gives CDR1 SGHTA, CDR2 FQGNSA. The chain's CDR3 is CASSPDGLAGELFF. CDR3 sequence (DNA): TGTGCCAGCAGCCCGGACGGGTTAGCCGGGGAGCTGTTTTTT. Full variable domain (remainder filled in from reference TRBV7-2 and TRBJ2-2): GAGVSQSPSNKVTEKGKDVELRCDPISGHTALYWYRQSLGQGLEFLIYFQGNSAPDKSGLPSDRFSAERTGGSVSTLTIQRTQQEDSAVYLCASSPDGLAGELFFGEGSRLTVL.

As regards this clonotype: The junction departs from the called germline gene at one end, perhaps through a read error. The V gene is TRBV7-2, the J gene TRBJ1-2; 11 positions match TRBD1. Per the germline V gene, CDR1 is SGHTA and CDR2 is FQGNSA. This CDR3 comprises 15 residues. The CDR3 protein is CAGSQGQGANYGYTF. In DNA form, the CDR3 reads TGCGCCGGCAGCCAAGGACAGGGGGCGAACTATGGCTACACCTTC.

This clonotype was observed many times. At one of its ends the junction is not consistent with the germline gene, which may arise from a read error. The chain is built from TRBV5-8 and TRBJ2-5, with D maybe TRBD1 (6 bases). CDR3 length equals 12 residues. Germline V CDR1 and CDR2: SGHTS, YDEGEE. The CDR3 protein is CASSYAGTPVNF. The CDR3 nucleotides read TGTGCCAGCAGCTACGCCGGGACACCGGTTAACTTC.

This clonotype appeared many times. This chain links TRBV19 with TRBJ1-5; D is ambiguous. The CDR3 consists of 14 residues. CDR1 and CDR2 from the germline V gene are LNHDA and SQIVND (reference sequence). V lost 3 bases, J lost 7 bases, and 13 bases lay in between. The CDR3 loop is CASSISGSEQPQHF. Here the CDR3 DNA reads TGTGCCAGTAGTATTTCGGGCAGCGAGCAGCCCCAGCATTTT.

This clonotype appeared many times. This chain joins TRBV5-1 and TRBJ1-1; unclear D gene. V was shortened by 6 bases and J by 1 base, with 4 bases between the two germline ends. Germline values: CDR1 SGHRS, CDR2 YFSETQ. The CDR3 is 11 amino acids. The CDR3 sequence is CASNGNTEAFF. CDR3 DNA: TGCGCCAGCAATGGGAACACTGAAGCTTTCTTT.

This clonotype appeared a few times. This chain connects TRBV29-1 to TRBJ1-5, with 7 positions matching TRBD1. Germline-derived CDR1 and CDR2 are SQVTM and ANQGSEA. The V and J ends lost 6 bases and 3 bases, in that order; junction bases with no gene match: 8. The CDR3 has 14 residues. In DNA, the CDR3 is TGCAGCGTGAGTGGCGGGACAGTCAATCAGCCCCAGCATTTT. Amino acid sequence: CSVSGGTVNQPQHF.

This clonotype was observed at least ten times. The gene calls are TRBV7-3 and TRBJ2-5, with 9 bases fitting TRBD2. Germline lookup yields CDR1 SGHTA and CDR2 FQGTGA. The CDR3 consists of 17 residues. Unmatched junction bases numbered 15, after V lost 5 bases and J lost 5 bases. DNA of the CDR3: TGTGCCAGCAGCGCACGGGGGCGGGAGGGCCGATGGGAGACCCAGTACTTC. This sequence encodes CASSARGREGRWETQYF.